Listed here is a single TCR beta chain. The source of the sample is a study of blood T cell repertoires in COVID-19. CDR1 and CDR2 from the germline V gene are LNHNV and YYDKDF (reference sequence). The ends lost 2 bases at V and 7 bases at J; junction bases unmatched: 8. CDR3 length: 15 amino acids. The table came from immunoSEQ multiplex PCR; TCRdb's copy has only in-frame clones and leaves some out. Among a few hundred thousand clones listed, roughly nine tenths were seen once. This receptor was obtained from a woman aged 30 to 39 who had recovered from COVID-19. Input material: PBMCs or T cells enriched from blood (not recorded which). V usage is TRBV15 and J usage is TRBJ2-1, with 7 bases aligning to TRBD2. The CDR3 sequence: CATSRSPTLANEQFF. The CDR3 bases are TGTGCCACCAGCAGATCCCCAACACTAGCGAATGAGCAGTTCTTC.